Below are 25 T cell receptor beta chains sequenced from a single sample in a study of T cells in Graves' hyperthyroidism and ophthalmopathy. Using RNA transcripts as the source, TCR beta CDR3 regions were amplified. HTBI primers were used for first-round RT-PCR of the TCR CDR3. TCRdb re-called the multiplex PCR reads through MiXCR, storing one row per CDR3 protein. This table has 500,000 to 600,000 distinct CDR3 sequences, 16% appearing once. The sequencing sample was made of blood. These receptors were obtained from a woman aged 18-35 years with Graves' hyperthyroidism.

The sample holds many counts of this clonotype. This chain joins TRBV20-1 and TRBJ2-3; TRBD2 is a possible D gene (6 bases). Germline-derived CDR1 and CDR2 are DFQATT and SNEGSKA (reference sequence). With 2 bases removed from V and 2 bases from J, the gap between germline ends came to 11 bases. CDR3 length: 14 residues. CDR3 loop: CSARMAGFTDTQYF. The CDR3 coding sequence is TGCAGTGCTAGAATGGCGGGATTCACAGATACGCAGTATTTT.

This clonotype was found a few times. The chain has TRBV9 and TRBJ2-3; 7 bases align to TRBD2. CDR3 length: 17 residues. Germline loops: CDR1 SGDLS, CDR2 YYNGEE. J was trimmed by 1 base and V by 0 bases; bases with no gene match: 8. CDR3 loop: CASSVVSSGIRTDTQYF. DNA for the CDR3: TGTGCCAGCAGCGTAGTAAGCAGCGGGATACGCACAGATACGCAGTATTTT.

The chain links TRBV6-5 to TRBJ1-1; a possible D gene is TRBD1 (6 bases). The CDR3 extends over 16 amino acids. Deletions cut 4 bases from V and 1 base from J, with 16 bases between. The germline gives CDR1 MNHEY, CDR2 SVGAGI. The CDR3: CASSSGQGFGNTEAFF. CDR3 in DNA: TGTGCCAGCAGTTCGGGGCAGGGGTTTGGGAACACTGAAGCTTTCTTT.

A few counts support this clonotype. The chain joins TRBV29-1 to TRBJ1-1; D ambiguous. The CDR3 totals 12 residues. Trimming removed 6 bases from V and 2 bases from J, with 10 bases in between. Looked up from germline, CDR1 is SQVTM and CDR2 is ANQGSEA. The DNA for the CDR3 is TGCAGCGTGAGACGGAGAAACACTGAAGCTTTCTTT. Its translation is CSVRRRNTEAFF.

This clonotype was seen ten or more times. The rearrangement uses TRBV28 and TRBJ1-6; D is unclear. Per the germline V gene, CDR1 is MDHEN and CDR2 is SYDVKM. There are 14 residues in the CDR3. V lost 5 bases and J lost 4, with 9 bases in between. The CDR3 loop is CASSPTQYNSPLHF. The CDR3 DNA is TGTGCCAGCAGTCCGACCCAGTATAATTCACCCCTCCACTTT.

This clonotype has only a few counts. The chain joins TRBV27 to TRBJ2-5; D unresolved. Germline CDR1 MNHEY, CDR2 SMNVEV (reference sequence). With 0 bases removed from V and 5 bases from J, the gap between germline ends came to 19 bases. The CDR3 extends over 17 amino acids. CDR3 sequence reads: CASSLSIPTSTPETQYF. DNA of the CDR3: TGTGCCAGCAGTTTATCGATCCCTACCAGCACGCCGGAGACCCAGTACTTC.

This clonotype was seen a handful of times. The chain carries TRBV25-1 and TRBJ2-5, with 16 bases lining up with TRBD2. Germline V gives CDR1 MGHDK, CDR2 SYGVNS. Trimming removed 6 bases from V and 5 bases from J; junction bases left unmatched: 9. The CDR3 has 17 residues. CDR3 region: CASSAGTSGGARETQYF. Here the CDR3 DNA reads TGTGCCAGCAGCGCCGGGACTAGCGGGGGGGCCAGGGAGACCCAGTACTTC.

This chain uses TRBV9 with TRBJ1-1; 10 nucleotides align to TRBD1. CDR1 and CDR2 (germline): SGDLS, YYNGEE. CDR3 length: 14 residues. Unmatched junction bases numbered 4, after V lost 3 bases and J lost 5 bases. In DNA form, the CDR3 reads TGTGCCAGCAGCGCCGAGGACAGGGGGACTGAAGCTTTCTTT. Protein: CASSAEDRGTEAFF.

The rearrangement joins TRBV12-3 or TRBV12-4 to TRBJ1-2; D ambiguous. The CDR3 loop spans 13 amino acids. The ends were cut back, 7 bases at V and 2 bases at J, with 11 bases in the middle. The CDR3 loop is CASKLPGNYGYTF. For the CDR3, the DNA is TGTGCCAGCAAACTCCCGGGAAACTATGGCTACACCTTC.

The rearrangement links TRBV6-1 to TRBJ2-2; 16 bases align to TRBD2. With 5 bases clipped from V and 4 bases from J, the junction kept 13 bases outside the gene matches. Germline V gene sequence: CDR1 MNHNS, CDR2 SASEGT. The CDR3 totals 20 residues. CDR3 loop: CASSKTIPGLAGGTTGELFF. The CDR3 bases are TGTGCCAGCAGTAAGACGATCCCGGGACTAGCGGGGGGGACCACCGGGGAGCTGTTTTTT.

The chain links TRBV6-1 to TRBJ1-3; maybe TRBD1 (6 bases). The CDR3 covers 12 residues. The V end lost 6 bases, the J end lost 4 bases, and 7 bases lay between the germline ends. CDR1 is MNHNS and CDR2 is SASEGT in the germline V gene. DNA of the CDR3: TGTGCCAGCAGAGGGGGAGGAAACACCATATATTTT. It translates to CASRGGGNTIYF.

The V call is TRBV19, the J call TRBJ2-2; TRBD1 agrees at 10 bases. Germline V gene lookup returns CDR1 LNHDA and CDR2 SQIVND (reference sequence). The CDR3 loop spans 15 amino acids. V lost 7 bases to trimming and J lost 6 bases; unmatched junction nucleotides: 8. The CDR3 protein is CASNPGTGVPGELFF. The DNA for the CDR3 is TGTGCCAGTAATCCCGGGACAGGGGTTCCCGGGGAGCTGTTTTTT.

The chain combines TRBV5-1 with TRBJ2-5; D gene ambiguous. Trimming removed 3 bases at V and 0 bases at J, with 9 bases between. The length of the CDR3 is 14 residues. CDR1 and CDR2 from the germline V gene are SGHRS and YFSETQ. The CDR3 DNA sequence: TGCGCCAGCAGCTCTCACGTGTACCAAGAGACCCAGTACTTC. Translating gives CASSSHVYQETQYF.

This clonotype was seen repeatedly, ten times or more. The V call is TRBV18, the J call TRBJ2-5; 7 nucleotides align to TRBD2. With V trimmed by 8 bases and J by 4 bases, 10 bases remained unmatched. The CDR3 has 14 residues. Germline CDR1 KGHSH, CDR2 LQKENI. The CDR3 bases are TGTGCCAGCAGTCCCTCCGGCGGGGGAGAGACCCAGTACTTC. Protein product: CASSPSGGGETQYF.

This clonotype has at least ten counts. J is TRBJ2-7 and V is TRBV2; D is ambiguous. The CDR3 runs 14 residues. V was trimmed by 1 base and J by 2 bases, leaving 9 bases between them. Germline CDR1 reads SNHLY; CDR2 reads FYNNEI. The CDR3 DNA follows: TGTGCCAGCAGTGAAGGACGGAACCCCTACGAGCAGTACTTC. It encodes CASSEGRNPYEQYF.

This clonotype appeared many times. The rearrangement joins TRBV18 to TRBJ1-1, with a possible D match to TRBD1 (6 bases). Germline V gene lookup returns CDR1 KGHSH and CDR2 LQKENI. With 3 bases removed from V and 6 bases from J, the gap between germline ends came to 14 bases. The CDR3 is 14 amino acids. CDR3 loop: CASSPWSGDAEAFF. The CDR3 DNA follows: TGTGCCAGCTCACCTTGGTCAGGGGACGCTGAAGCTTTCTTT.

This clonotype was observed a few times. V is TRBV5-8 and J is TRBJ2-7, with D tentatively TRBD1 or TRBD2 (6 bases each). Germline assignment: CDR1 SGHTS and CDR2 YDEGEE. Trimming removed 3 bases from V and 7 bases from J, with 20 bases in between. This CDR3 comprises 15 residues. The CDR3 region has the DNA TGTGCCAGCAGCTCGGGACCAGGGGTAGGGAGGGAGCAGTACTTC. Its translation is CASSSGPGVGREQYF.

This rearrangement joins TRBV11-2 to TRBJ2-3; no clear D. CDR1 is SGHAT and CDR2 is FQNNGV in the germline V gene. The CDR3 sequence is 14 residues long. The V and J ends lost 2 bases and 5 bases respectively, with 11 bases between them. The CDR3 is CASSLISLLDTQYF. CDR3 sequence (DNA): TGTGCCAGCAGCTTAATTTCACTACTAGATACGCAGTATTTT.

This clonotype was observed many times. The chain uses TRBV12-3 or TRBV12-4 and TRBJ1-1; D possibly corresponds to TRBD1 (5 bases). Trimming pared 5 bases from V and 4 bases from J, leaving 8 bases between. CDR3 length: 12 residues. CDR3 in amino acids: CASSGAPTEAFF. The CDR3 DNA follows: TGTGCCAGCAGTGGGGCCCCCACTGAAGCTTTCTTT.

This clonotype was picked up many times. The chain couples TRBV28 to TRBJ2-1; 13 bases fit TRBD2. There are 17 residues in the CDR3. With V trimmed by 4 bases and J by 4 bases, 7 bases remained unmatched. CDR1 and CDR2 from the germline V gene are MDHEN and SYDVKM. In nucleotides, the CDR3 is TGTGCCAGCAGTTCACCGACTAGCGGGAGGTCATACAATGAGCAGTTCTTC. Amino acid sequence: CASSSPTSGRSYNEQFF. The full variable domain, in which reference TRBV28 and TRBJ2-1 provide the parts outside the CDR3, is DVKVTQSSRYLVKRTGEKVFLECVQDMDHENMFWYRQDPGLGLRLIYFSYDVKMKEKGDIPEGYSVSREKKERFSLILESASTNQTSMYLCASSSPTSGRSYNEQFFGPGTRLTVL.

This clonotype was counted many times. The chain links TRBV11-1 to TRBJ2-7; D is perhaps TRBD1 or TRBD2 (5 bases each). The V and J ends lost 4 bases and 4 bases respectively, with 14 bases between them. Per germline, CDR1 SGHAT and CDR2 FQDESV (reference sequence). The CDR3 has 14 residues. CDR3 protein: CASSWDEGRYEQYF. As DNA, the CDR3 is TGTGCCAGCAGCTGGGACGAGGGTAGGTACGAGCAGTACTTC.

The gene calls are TRBV7-9 and TRBJ2-3, with TRBD2 matching 7 bases. V lost 5 bases, J lost 1 base, and 6 bases stayed unmatched. The CDR3 has 15 residues. The germline V gene has CDR1 SEHNR and CDR2 FQNEAQ (reference sequence). This CDR3 is CASSTKSGGTDTQYF. The CDR3 DNA reads TGTGCCAGCAGCACAAAAAGCGGGGGCACAGATACGCAGTATTTT.

This clonotype was observed at least ten times. The V and J genes are TRBV29-1 and TRBJ2-3, with D possibly being TRBD1 or TRBD2 (5 bases each). V was trimmed by 3 bases and J by 4 bases, leaving 11 bases between them. From germline, CDR1 is SQVTM and CDR2 ANQGSEA. The CDR3 extends over 13 amino acids. This CDR3 reads CSVDEGHPDTQYF. As DNA, the CDR3 is TGCAGCGTTGACGAGGGGCACCCAGATACGCAGTATTTT.

V is TRBV10-3 and J is TRBJ2-1; D is undetermined. V was shortened by 7 bases and J by 4 bases, with 14 bases between the two germline ends. Germline V CDR1 and CDR2: ENHRY, SYGVKD. The CDR3 extends over 14 amino acids. CDR3 amino acids: CAINYDPTYNEQFF. CDR3 bases: TGTGCCATCAACTACGACCCGACTTACAATGAGCAGTTCTTC.

V is TRBV25-1 and J is TRBJ1-3, with D possibly matching TRBD1 (5 bases). In germline, CDR1 is MGHDK, CDR2 SYGVNS. Trimming took 1 base from V and 4 from J, leaving 8 bases between them. The CDR3 is 14 amino acids. DNA of the CDR3: TGTGCCAGCAGTGAATGGGGCGAAGGAAACACCATATATTTT. Protein sequence: CASSEWGEGNTIYF.